One sample yielded the 14 T cell receptor beta chains listed below, sequenced in a study of human T cells and chemical hapten exposure. One entry per CDR3 protein results from TCRdb running MiXCR on the RACE reads. Here the sample spans some 360,000 distinct CDR3 sequences, more than 4.5% being singletons. Time point noted: pre-sensitization, week 0. Stated treatment: therapeutic diphenylcyclopropenone sensitization with weekly scalp DPC. The input for sequencing was whole blood, taken in connection with sensitization to the hapten diphenylcyclopropenone (DPC). The receptor source for this set is a woman in her forties or fifties with alopecia areata. Some clones in this sample may be carry-over from other donors' samples.

This clonotype has a count of ten or more. The chain uses TRBV20-1 and TRBJ1-2; 8 bases are shared with TRBD1. Germline V CDR1 and CDR2: DFQATT, SNEGSKA (reference sequence). The CDR3 has 15 residues. Trimming took 6 bases from V and 2 from J; bases not matched to a gene: 11. The CDR3 DNA sequence: TGCAGTGCCAGATTCTCCGGACAGGGAAACTATGGCTACACCTTC. It codes for CSARFSGQGNYGYTF.

Only a few counts were recorded for this clonotype. This chain joins TRBV27 and TRBJ1-5; D call uncertain. The ends were cut back, 2 bases at V and 6 bases at J, with 8 bases in the middle. Germline lookup yields CDR1 MNHEY and CDR2 SMNVEV (reference sequence). This CDR3 is built from 13 residues. The chain's CDR3 is CASSLAFRQPQHF. In nucleotides, the CDR3 is TGTGCCAGCAGTTTAGCGTTCCGTCAGCCCCAGCATTTT.

J is TRBJ2-5 and V is TRBV12-3 or TRBV12-4; 8 positions agree with TRBD1. This CDR3 contains 15 residues. With 10 bases clipped from V and 3 bases from J, the junction kept 13 bases outside the gene matches. CDR3 amino acids: CATQIDRGGEETQYF. CDR3 sequence (DNA): TGTGCCACCCAGATTGACAGGGGCGGGGAAGAGACCCAGTACTTC.

This clonotype has only a few counts. The genes are TRBV4-2 and TRBJ1-2, with D hard to call. The V end lost 0 bases, the J end lost 4 bases, and 9 bases lay between the germline ends. Germline values: CDR1 LGHNA, CDR2 YNFKEQ. The CDR3 totals 14 residues. The DNA for the CDR3 is TGTGCCAGCAGCCAAGATGCGACATCCTATGGCTACACCTTC. Protein sequence: CASSQDATSYGYTF.

The table lists this clonotype with many counts. The rearrangement uses TRBV7-2 and TRBJ2-7; the D gene is possibly TRBD2 (7 bases). V lost 6 bases to trimming and J lost 0 bases, with 15 bases between them. The CDR3 contains 15 residues. Germline V CDR1 and CDR2: SGHTA, FQGNSA. The CDR3 bases are TGTGCCAGCAGAGGGGGGGGTAGCGCCTCCTACGAGCAGTACTTC. Translation: CASRGGGSASYEQYF.

This clonotype was detected ten times or more. V is TRBV20-1 and J is TRBJ2-1; 12 bases line up with TRBD2. V shed 3 bases and J 8 bases; nucleotides not matched to a gene: 5. Germline CDR1 reads DFQATT; CDR2 reads SNEGSKA (reference sequence). The CDR3 has 14 amino acids. CDR3 sequence: CSASGLAGGHEQFF. The CDR3, as DNA: TGCAGTGCTAGCGGGCTAGCGGGGGGGCATGAGCAGTTCTTC.

This clonotype came up a few times. This rearrangement joins TRBV28 to TRBJ1-1, with D uncertain. This CDR3 is built from 15 residues. CDR1 and CDR2 from the germline V gene are MDHEN and SYDVKM. Deletions cut 7 bases from V and 5 bases from J, with 20 bases between. CDR3 loop: CASTIGARRETEAFF. CDR3 DNA sequence: TGTGCCAGCACTATCGGCGCGAGACGAGAAACTGAAGCTTTCTTT.

The chain uses TRBV19 and TRBJ1-2; possibly TRBD1 for D (6 bases). The CDR3 length is 15 residues. Germline V CDR1 and CDR2: LNHDA, SQIVND (reference sequence). Trimming removed 2 bases at V and 0 bases at J, with 10 bases between. The CDR3 coding sequence is TGTGCCAGTAGTATACTCGGGACATCTAACTATGGCTACACCTTC. This sequence encodes CASSILGTSNYGYTF.

This clonotype occurred many times. The chain carries TRBV12-3 or TRBV12-4 and TRBJ2-7, with TRBD2 matching over 7 bases. The V gene end was trimmed by 5 bases and the J gene end by 2 bases; junction bases not matched to a gene: 6. CDR3 length: 14 amino acids. The DNA of the CDR3 is TGTGCCAGCAGTCTCGGGACTACAACCTACGAGCAGTACTTC. Protein sequence: CASSLGTTTYEQYF.

This clonotype was counted only a few times. The rearrangement uses TRBV28 and TRBJ2-3, with D unresolved. The CDR3 consists of 15 residues. The germline V and J ends were trimmed by 5 bases and 0 bases, with 12 bases remaining between them. Germline lookup yields CDR1 MDHEN and CDR2 SYDVKM. The CDR3 sequence: CASSHDGTSTDTQYF. CDR3 in DNA: TGTGCCAGCAGTCACGACGGTACTAGCACAGATACGCAGTATTTT.

The table lists this clonotype with many counts. This rearrangement joins TRBV25-1 to TRBJ1-1; no reliable D call. This CDR3 has 11 residues. The germline gives CDR1 MGHDK, CDR2 SYGVNS. V was pared by 9 bases and J by 10 bases, with 15 bases between. The CDR3 reads CASGVAKAAFF. The CDR3 region has the DNA TGTGCCAGTGGTGTAGCAAAAGCAGCTTTCTTT. Variable domain in full (rest from reference TRBV25-1 and TRBJ1-1): EADIYQTPRYLVIGTGKKITLECSQTMGHDKMYWYQQDPGMELHLIHYSYGVNSTEKGDLSSESTVSRIRTEHFPLTLESARPSHTSQYLCASGVAKAAFFGQGTRLTVV.

V is TRBV2 and J is TRBJ2-2; no reliable D call. Trimming took 7 bases from V and 5 from J, leaving 11 bases between them. This CDR3 has 13 residues. In germline, CDR1 is SNHLY, CDR2 FYNNEI. CDR3 in DNA: TGTGCCAGCACGGCTAGTCGAACCGGGGAGCTGTTTTTT. Translating it yields CASTASRTGELFF.

This clonotype was found many times. The chain recombines TRBV5-5 with TRBJ2-5; D ambiguous. The CDR3 runs to 13 residues. V was clipped by 2 bases and J by 3 bases, with 8 bases between them. Germline loops: CDR1 SGHKS, CDR2 YYEKEE (reference sequence). CDR3 region: CASSFGGEETQYF. The CDR3 DNA reads as TGTGCCAGCAGCTTCGGCGGAGAAGAGACCCAGTACTTC.

This clonotype was seen only a few times. The V call is TRBV30, the J call TRBJ2-2; D gene uncertain. Trimming pared 1 base from V and 1 base from J, leaving 4 bases between. Germline V lookup: CDR1 GTSNPN, CDR2 SVGIG (reference sequence). This CDR3 has 13 residues. The CDR3 protein is CAWSGENTGELFF. The CDR3 DNA follows: TGTGCCTGGAGTGGGGAGAACACCGGGGAGCTGTTTTTT.